The 32 T cell receptor beta chains presented below share a single source sample, sequenced in a study of T cell changes during pregnancy in multiple sclerosis. The data were produced by immunoSEQ multiplex PCR, yet TCRdb's version contains in-frame clones alone and is incomplete. The repertoire holds 55,000 to 75,000 clones, with 91% as singletons. The input for sequencing was peripheral blood, taken after pregnancy. The receptors were gathered from a female donor in good health, enrolled as a control in a pregnancy study.

The V and J genes are TRBV4-1 and TRBJ1-6; a possible D gene is TRBD1 (5 bases). V was clipped by 1 base and J by 5 bases, with 12 bases between them. This CDR3 is built from 16 residues. Germline lookup yields CDR1 MGHRA and CDR2 YSYEKL. The CDR3 nucleotides read TGCGCCAGCAGCCAAGGTCTACAGGTCGATAATTCACCCCTCCACTTT. It specifies CASSQGLQVDNSPLHF.

This clone was seen just once. The CDR3 loop is CASSRDVGGGTSGANVLTF. Here the CDR3 DNA reads TGTGCCAGCAGCCGAGATGTTGGCGGGGGGACCTCTGGGGCCAACGTCCTGACTTTC. The chain has TRBV7-2 and TRBJ2-6; 8 nucleotides match TRBD2. The CDR3 runs to 19 residues. Per the germline V gene, CDR1 is SGHTA and CDR2 is FQGNSA. V trimming: 5 bases; J trimming: 0 bases; junction bases outside the gene matches: 12.

The V and J genes are TRBV7-9 and TRBJ2-7; 7 bases agree with TRBD2. CDR1 is SEHNR, CDR2 FQNEAQ, per germline (reference sequence). The CDR3 contains 13 residues. Losses at the gene ends were 6 bases for V and 0 bases for J; bases not matched to a gene: 2. CDR3 DNA sequence: TGTGCCAGCAGGGGAGGGCCCTCCTACGAGCAGTACTTC. This codes for CASRGGPSYEQYF. Based on the CDR3 plus reference TRBV7-9 and TRBJ2-7, the full variable domain is DTGVSQNPRHKITKRGQNVTFRCDPISEHNRLYWYRQTLGQGPEFLTYFQNEAQLEKSRLLSDRFSAERPKGSFSTLEIQRTEQGDSAMYLCASRGGPSYEQYFGPGTRLTVT.

A single count supports this clone. The V call is TRBV7-2, the J call TRBJ2-7; maybe TRBD1 (6 bases). Trimming cost V 5 bases and J 3 bases, with 20 bases left between them. This CDR3 has 16 amino acids. Germline CDR1 is SGHTA and CDR2 is FQGNSA. In nucleotides, the CDR3 is TGTGCCAGCAGCCCAGACACAGGGTCTCCCCACTACGAGCAGTACTTC. Its protein product is CASSPDTGSPHYEQYF.

The chain carries TRBV30 and TRBJ1-4; perhaps TRBD1 as D (6 bases). CDR3 length equals 12 residues. V gave up 4 bases and J gave up 8 bases, with 11 bases separating them. Germline V gene sequence: CDR1 GTSNPN, CDR2 SVGIG (reference sequence). The CDR3 nucleotides are TGTGCCTGGACGGTAGGGGGAGAAAAACTGTTTTTT. Residues: CAWTVGGEKLFF.

This sequence joins TRBV27 and TRBJ1-1; D is ambiguous. The V end was cut by 3 bases, the J end by 1 base, with 6 bases between. Germline lookup yields CDR1 MNHEY and CDR2 SMNVEV (reference sequence). The CDR3 totals 13 residues. This CDR3 reads CASSFAANTEAFF. The CDR3 region has the DNA TGTGCCAGCAGTTTCGCGGCGAACACTGAAGCTTTCTTT.

The chain links TRBV27 to TRBJ1-1, with D perhaps TRBD1 (5 bases). This CDR3 spans 13 amino acids. Deletions cut 5 bases from V and 4 bases from J, with 11 bases between. Looked up from germline, CDR1 is MNHEY and CDR2 is SMNVEV (reference sequence). Written as DNA, the CDR3 is TGTGCCAGCAGTCAGGGTATAGGCACTGAAGCTTTCTTT. It translates to CASSQGIGTEAFF.

The chain combines TRBV19 with TRBJ1-1; TRBD1 aligns across 7 bases. The germline CDR1 and CDR2 sequences are LNHDA and SQIVND (reference sequence). After removal of 4 bases from V and 0 bases from J, the junction contained 8 bases not matched to a gene. The CDR3 consists of 16 residues. The CDR3 region is CASSNSGGYMNTEAFF. In nucleotides, the CDR3 is TGTGCCAGTAGTAACTCAGGGGGGTACATGAACACTGAAGCTTTCTTT.

V gene TRBV7-8 combines with J gene TRBJ2-7, with TRBD2 matching over 8 bases. CDR1 SGHVS and CDR2 FQNEAQ come from the germline V gene. The CDR3 spans 15 residues. With V trimmed by 4 bases and J by 2 bases, 7 bases remained unmatched. The chain's CDR3 is CASSYGTRGTYEQYF. Here the CDR3 DNA reads TGTGCCAGCAGCTACGGGACTAGGGGGACCTACGAGCAGTACTTC.

This clone showed up just once. The chain carries TRBV30 and TRBJ1-2; D remains unclear. Germline values: CDR1 GTSNPN, CDR2 SVGIG (reference sequence). The germline V and J ends were trimmed by 2 bases and 8 bases, with 21 bases remaining between them. The CDR3 is 15 residues long. The CDR3 loop is CAWSPTTTFPGGYTF. CDR3 nucleotides: TGTGCCTGGAGTCCAACAACGACCTTCCCCGGGGGCTACACCTTC.

V and J are TRBV19 and TRBJ2-5; maybe TRBD1 (6 bases). This CDR3 is 14 amino acids long. V was clipped by 7 bases and J by 0 bases, with 12 bases between them. Germline V gene sequence: CDR1 LNHDA, CDR2 SQIVND (reference sequence). The CDR3 spells CASMPRTDQETQYF. CDR3 DNA: TGTGCCAGTATGCCCCGGACAGACCAAGAGACCCAGTACTTC.

The J gene is TRBJ2-1, the V gene TRBV11-2; TRBD1 matches at 7 bases. V lost 4 bases, J lost 4 bases, and 4 bases stayed unmatched. The CDR3 runs 14 residues. The germline gives CDR1 SGHAT, CDR2 FQNNGV. The DNA of the CDR3 is TGTGCCAGCAGCTCAGGACAGGTGTACAATGAGCAGTTCTTC. This sequence encodes CASSSGQVYNEQFF.

As DNA, the CDR3 is TGTGCCAGTAGACCGACAGGACTTAGCACAGATACGCAGTATTTT. Its translation is CASRPTGLSTDTQYF. This sequence joins TRBV19 and TRBJ2-3; the D gene is possibly TRBD1 (6 bases). This CDR3 contains 15 residues. The germline V gene encodes CDR1 LNHDA and CDR2 SQIVND (reference sequence). V dropped 6 bases and J dropped 0 bases, with 13 bases sitting between them.

This clone appeared a single time. This chain connects TRBV5-8 to TRBJ2-7; D remains unclear. From germline, CDR1 is SGHTS and CDR2 YDEGEE. The CDR3 is made up of 15 amino acids. V lost 1 base, J lost 6 bases, and 17 bases lay in between. In nucleotides, the CDR3 is TGTGCCAGCAGCTTGTTTGCAGGCCCGTCGAGCGAGCAGTACTTC. As protein: CASSLFAGPSSEQYF.

The CDR3 reads CATSRRERAQHF. The CDR3 bases are TGTGCCACCAGCAGGCGCGAGAGGGCCCAGCATTTT. This chain joins TRBV15 and TRBJ1-5; D gene unclear. The V gene lost 3 bases and the J gene lost 11 bases, with 11 bases spanning the gap. The CDR3 is made up of 12 amino acids. The germline CDR1 and CDR2 sequences are LNHNV and YYDKDF (reference sequence).

The chain is built from TRBV27 and TRBJ1-1, with 7 bases lining up with TRBD1. The CDR3 length is 14 residues. With V trimmed by 5 bases and J by 0 bases, 3 bases remained unmatched. Germline V lookup: CDR1 MNHEY, CDR2 SMNVEV (reference sequence). The CDR3 region has the DNA TGTGCCAGCAGTCCAGGACAGGTGAACACTGAAGCTTTCTTT. Its translation is CASSPGQVNTEAFF.

J is TRBJ1-5 and V is TRBV5-6; perhaps TRBD1 as D (5 bases). From germline, CDR1 is SGHDT and CDR2 YYEEEE. Trimming removed 3 bases from V and 0 bases from J, with 13 bases in between. This CDR3 contains 16 residues. The CDR3 DNA follows: TGTGCCAGCAGCTGGTGGTTAGGGGATAGCAATCAGCCCCAGCATTTT. As protein: CASSWWLGDSNQPQHF.

The chain is built from TRBV5-1 and TRBJ2-1; TRBD1 matches 8 bases. J was trimmed by 5 bases and V by 2 bases; bases with no gene match: 3. The CDR3 loop spans 14 amino acids. The germline V gene has CDR1 SGHRS and CDR2 YFSETQ. CDR3 amino acids: CASSFRQGNNEQFF. Written as DNA, the CDR3 is TGCGCCAGCAGCTTCCGACAGGGGAACAATGAGCAGTTCTTC.

CDR3 coding DNA: TGTGCCAGCAGCCCCCGAAGAGAGCGTTCACCCCTCCACTTT. This gives the protein CASSPRRERSPLHF. This sequence joins TRBV11-3 and TRBJ1-6, with no clear D. CDR3 length: 14 amino acids. Germline lookup yields CDR1 SGHNT and CDR2 YENEEA. V was clipped by 5 bases and J by 9 bases, with 14 bases between them.

Only one count was recorded for this clone. CDR3 protein: CASSQDLLIGNTIYF. In DNA form, the CDR3 reads TGTGCCAGCAGCCAAGATCTCCTAATTGGAAACACCATATATTTT. This chain connects TRBV14 to TRBJ1-3, with unresolved D. Trimming shortened V by 0 bases and J by 3 bases, and 9 bases separated the two germline ends. CDR1 SGHDN and CDR2 FVKESK come from the germline V gene. The CDR3 has 15 amino acids. The full variable domain, rest sourced from reference TRBV14 and TRBJ1-3, is EAGVTQFPSHSVIEKGQTVTLRCDPISGHDNLYWYRRVMGKEIKFLLHFVKESKQDESGMPNNRFLAERTGGTYSTLKVQPAELEDSGVYFCASSQDLLIGNTIYFGEGSWLTVV.

J is TRBJ1-2 and V is TRBV29-1; 9 nucleotides line up with TRBD1. The CDR3 is 12 amino acids. Germline V gives CDR1 SQVTM, CDR2 ANQGSEA. J gave up 7 bases and V 4 bases, and 4 bases lay outside the gene matches. The CDR3 region has the DNA TGCAGCGTTGTGGGACAGGGAGGTGGCTACACCTTC. It specifies CSVVGQGGGYTF.

The chain uses TRBV4-3 and TRBJ2-7; TRBD1 is a possible D gene (5 bases). V lost 3 bases, J lost 3 bases, and 12 bases lay in between. This CDR3 comprises 14 residues. Germline loops: CDR1 LGHNA, CDR2 YSLEER. The CDR3 DNA reads TGCGCCAGCAGCCAGGTAGACAGCCGCTACGAGCAGTACTTC. Its protein is CASSQVDSRYEQYF.

The chain employs TRBV11-3 and TRBJ1-1; D gene unclear. The CDR3 extends over 12 amino acids. Germline CDR1 and CDR2: SGHNT and YENEEA. Trimming shortened V by 8 bases and J by 1 base, and 8 bases separated the two germline ends. The CDR3 loop reads CASGSGNTEAFF. The CDR3 DNA reads TGTGCCAGCGGGAGCGGGAACACTGAAGCTTTCTTT.

In DNA, the CDR3 is TGTGCCAGCAGCCCCCAGCAGCGCGGAGACAATGAGCAGTTCTTC. This encodes CASSPQQRGDNEQFF. The V gene is TRBV7-3, the J gene TRBJ2-1, with D unresolved. Trimming pared 5 bases from V and 5 bases from J, leaving 16 bases between. This CDR3 has 15 amino acids. The germline gives CDR1 SGHTA, CDR2 FQGTGA.

The rearrangement joins TRBV5-5 to TRBJ1-5; D uncertain. V was shortened by 5 bases and J by 4 bases, with 10 bases between the two germline ends. The CDR3 is made up of 13 amino acids. CDR1 and CDR2 (germline): SGHKS, YYEKEE (reference sequence). The CDR3 reads CASSEVVNQPQHF. In DNA, the CDR3 is TGTGCCAGCAGTGAAGTAGTAAATCAGCCCCAGCATTTT.

V and J are TRBV9 and TRBJ1-5, with D possibly TRBD1 on 5 matching bases. The CDR3 length is 15 residues. The germline V gene has CDR1 SGDLS and CDR2 YYNGEE. The V gene lost 0 bases and the J gene lost 7 bases, with 14 bases spanning the gap. CDR3 sequence: CASSVDGNRGQPQHF. CDR3 DNA: TGTGCCAGCAGCGTAGATGGGAACCGGGGGCAGCCCCAGCATTTT.

The chain carries TRBV2 and TRBJ1-2; no reliable D call. The CDR3 extends over 16 amino acids. The ends were cut back, 2 bases at V and 3 bases at J, with 16 bases in the middle. CDR1 is SNHLY, CDR2 FYNNEI, per germline. CDR3 loop: CASSEYSPRHHYGYTF. CDR3 in DNA: TGTGCCAGCAGTGAATACAGTCCAAGGCACCACTATGGCTACACCTTC. The full variable domain, in which reference TRBV2 and TRBJ1-2 provide the parts outside the CDR3, is EPEVTQTPSHQVTQMGQEVILRCVPISNHLYFYWYRQILGQKVEFLVSFYNNEISEKSEIFDDQFSVERPDGSNFTLKIRSTKLEDSAMYFCASSEYSPRHHYGYTFGSGTRLTVV.

The chain uses TRBV14 and TRBJ1-2; TRBD1 matches at 7 bases. Germline CDR1 SGHDN, CDR2 FVKESK. With 6 bases clipped from V and 6 bases from J, the junction kept 10 bases outside the gene matches. CDR3 length equals 14 residues. The CDR3 loop is CASSSNRGSDGYTF. The DNA of the CDR3 is TGTGCCAGCAGTTCAAACAGGGGATCGGATGGCTACACCTTC.

This sequence joins TRBV19 and TRBJ2-1; 10 nucleotides agree with TRBD2. Germline trimming cut 3 bases from V and 10 bases from J; bases unmatched to any gene: 6. Germline lookup yields CDR1 LNHDA and CDR2 SQIVND (reference sequence). The CDR3 runs 14 residues. CDR3 in amino acids: CASSISASGGEQFF. As DNA, the CDR3 is TGTGCCAGTAGTATCTCGGCTAGCGGGGGAGAGCAGTTCTTC.

V and J are TRBV11-3 and TRBJ2-7; 7 bases fit TRBD1. CDR1 is SGHNT and CDR2 is YENEEA in the germline V gene. V was clipped by 0 bases and J by 3 bases; unmatched bases: 5. The CDR3 has 15 amino acids. CDR3 region: CASSLDLQGVYEQYF. For the CDR3, the DNA is TGTGCCAGCAGCTTAGATCTCCAGGGGGTCTACGAGCAGTACTTC.

The V and J genes are TRBV27 and TRBJ1-4; D not certain. The CDR3 is made up of 15 amino acids. Between the trimmed V and J ends, which lost 4 bases and 3 bases, there was a span of 12 bases. The germline gives CDR1 MNHEY, CDR2 SMNVEV (reference sequence). The CDR3 here is CASSSFGRANEKLFF. CDR3 bases: TGTGCCAGCAGTTCGTTTGGGAGGGCTAATGAAAAACTGTTTTTT.

The CDR3 loop reads CASSQEFRGATYEQYF. The CDR3 DNA sequence: TGTGCCAGCAGCCAAGAATTTCGGGGGGCAACCTACGAGCAGTACTTC. The chain links TRBV14 to TRBJ2-7, with D possibly matching TRBD2 (7 bases). Germline CDR1 is SGHDN and CDR2 is FVKESK. With 0 bases removed from V and 2 bases from J, the gap between germline ends came to 14 bases. The CDR3 totals 16 residues.